Presented here are 18 T cell receptor beta chains from one specimen sequenced in a study of blood T cell repertoires in COVID-19. Using immunoSEQ multiplex PCR, the repertoire was profiled, and TCRdb retains in-frame clones only, with some absent. The sample records over 350,000 clones, 80% to 90% being singletons. Specimen: peripheral blood. Every receptor here comes from a woman aged 25-40 years with acute or convalescent COVID-19.

V and J are TRBV7-9 and TRBJ1-1, with a tentative D call TRBD1 (6 bases). The V gene's germline CDR1 is SEHNR and CDR2 FQNEAQ (reference sequence). V was clipped by 3 bases and J by 4 bases, with 21 bases between them. This CDR3 comprises 17 residues. In nucleotides, the CDR3 is TGTGCCAGCAGCTTCCGACCGCAGGGGCGGAGCAGCACTGAAGCTTTCTTT. Translated: CASSFRPQGRSSTEAFF.

V usage is TRBV10-3 and J usage is TRBJ2-1; D not resolved. This CDR3 is built from 12 residues. In germline, CDR1 is ENHRY, CDR2 SYGVKD. The V gene lost 8 bases and the J gene lost 5 bases, with 10 bases spanning the gap. The CDR3 region is CAISDLHNEQFF. The CDR3, as DNA: TGTGCCATCTCAGACTTACACAATGAGCAGTTCTTC.

The gene calls are TRBV20-1 and TRBJ1-2; 10 positions agree with TRBD1. CDR3 length equals 14 residues. With 6 bases clipped from V and 8 bases from J, the junction kept 12 bases outside the gene matches. Germline V gene data show CDR1 as DFQATT and CDR2 as SNEGSKA (reference sequence). CDR3 sequence (DNA): TGCAGTGCGAGTAAGGGGACAGGGGTCGAAGGCTACACCTTC. Residues: CSASKGTGVEGYTF.

This chain joins TRBV2 and TRBJ2-1; 7 bases line up with TRBD1. The CDR3 has 14 residues. CDR1 and CDR2 from the germline V gene are SNHLY and FYNNEI. Trimming at V came to 11 bases and at J to 8 bases, leaving 15 bases not matched to a gene. CDR3 DNA sequence: TGTGCCTCATGGATGAGCGCAGGGACAGATGAGCAGTTCTTC. This gives the protein CASWMSAGTDEQFF.

This clone was observed once. The V and J genes are TRBV5-1 and TRBJ1-5, with D possibly being TRBD1 (6 bases). The CDR3 consists of 15 residues. CDR1 and CDR2 (germline): SGHRS, YFSETQ. V was clipped by 1 base and J by 0 bases, with 8 bases between them. For the CDR3, the DNA is TGCGCCAGCAGCTTGTCAGGGGTTAGCAATCAGCCCCAGCATTTT. This gives the protein CASSLSGVSNQPQHF.

This chain joins TRBV2 and TRBJ2-5; a weak D match, TRBD1 (6 bases). This CDR3 spans 13 amino acids. Germline loops: CDR1 SNHLY, CDR2 FYNNEI. With 4 bases removed from V and 5 bases from J, the gap between germline ends came to 11 bases. CDR3 coding DNA: TGTGCCAGCAGTGCGGACAGCCCGGAGACCCAGTACTTC. Amino acid sequence: CASSADSPETQYF.

The genes are TRBV6-6 and TRBJ2-1, with 10 bases aligning to TRBD1. With 5 bases clipped from V and 5 bases from J, the junction kept 6 bases outside the gene matches. There are 15 residues in the CDR3. Germline lookup yields CDR1 MNHNY and CDR2 SVGAGI (reference sequence). CDR3 region: CASSARDRGHNEQFF. DNA for the CDR3: TGTGCCAGCAGTGCCAGGGACAGGGGCCACAATGAGCAGTTCTTC.

The V and J genes are TRBV12-3 or TRBV12-4 and TRBJ2-7; tentatively, D is TRBD1 (5 bases). Trimming cost V 3 bases and J 6 bases, with 6 bases left between them. The CDR3 spans 11 residues. CDR3 loop: CASSFRAEQYF. CDR3 DNA sequence: TGTGCCAGCAGTTTCAGGGCCGAGCAGTACTTC.

The chain uses TRBV27 and TRBJ2-7; TRBD2 matches at 10 bases. Per germline, CDR1 MNHEY and CDR2 SMNVEV (reference sequence). V dropped 3 bases and J dropped 6; count of bases not matched to a gene: 11. The CDR3 covers 16 residues. CDR3 amino acids: CASSFIYGLAAGEQYF. CDR3 DNA: TGTGCCAGCAGTTTCATTTACGGACTAGCGGCCGGCGAGCAGTACTTC.

This chain links TRBV7-8 with TRBJ1-1, with 7 bases matching TRBD1. CDR1 and CDR2 (germline): SGHVS, FQNEAQ. Unmatched junction bases numbered 2, after V lost 5 bases and J lost 5 bases. This CDR3 is 12 amino acids long. This CDR3 reads CASSVTGTEAFF. The DNA of the CDR3 is TGTGCCAGCAGCGTGACAGGGACTGAAGCTTTCTTT.

The V gene is TRBV15, the J gene TRBJ2-5; 11 bases are shared with TRBD2. Germline trimming cut 8 bases from V and 2 bases from J; bases unmatched to any gene: 7. The CDR3 length is 15 residues. Per germline, CDR1 LNHNV and CDR2 YYDKDF (reference sequence). CDR3 coding DNA: TGTGCCACCGAGGGGACTAGCGGAATACAAGAGACCCAGTACTTC. Its translation is CATEGTSGIQETQYF.

This clone has only one observation. The chain couples TRBV28 to TRBJ1-2; TRBD1 matches 10 bases. The CDR3 sequence is 14 residues long. Unmatched junction bases numbered 6, after V lost 4 bases and J lost 7 bases. Looked up from germline, CDR1 is MDHEN and CDR2 is SYDVKM. The chain's CDR3 is CASSSRGQGSGYTF. The CDR3 DNA is TGTGCCAGCAGTTCTAGGGGACAGGGGTCTGGCTACACCTTC.

The chain joins TRBV18 to TRBJ1-2; weak D call: TRBD1 (5 bases). CDR3 length: 15 residues. The V end lost 1 base, the J end lost 2 bases, and 11 bases lay between the germline ends. Germline V CDR1 and CDR2: KGHSH, LQKENI. CDR3 bases: TGTGCCAGCTCACCACTCCGGGACTTAAACTATGGCTACACCTTC. Its protein product is CASSPLRDLNYGYTF.

The rearrangement links TRBV18 to TRBJ2-7; 7 positions agree with TRBD1. Trimming cost V 5 bases and J 3 bases; bases outside gene matches: 10. Germline V lookup: CDR1 KGHSH, CDR2 LQKENI. The CDR3 sequence is 15 residues long. The CDR3: CASSNDRVTFYEQYF. The CDR3 bases are TGTGCCAGCTCAAATGACAGGGTCACCTTCTACGAGCAGTACTTC.

This CDR3 is CATSRDWVGTQVGEQYF. CDR3 sequence (DNA): TGTGCCACCAGCAGAGATTGGGTCGGGACACAAGTTGGGGAGCAGTACTTC. The rearrangement joins TRBV15 to TRBJ2-7; possibly TRBD1 for D (6 bases). This CDR3 region has 17 residues. Per the germline V gene, CDR1 is LNHNV and CDR2 is YYDKDF (reference sequence). Trimming took off 0 bases at V and 7 bases at J, with 22 bases between the two ends.

The CDR3 reads CASSGRDRGNYGYTF. The DNA of the CDR3 is TGCGCCAGCAGCGGCCGGGACAGGGGAAACTATGGCTACACCTTC. The chain combines TRBV5-1 with TRBJ1-2, with 10 bases identical to TRBD1. The trim removed 4 bases at V and 2 bases at J, leaving 5 bases unmatched. This CDR3 has 15 amino acids. Germline V gene lookup returns CDR1 SGHRS and CDR2 YFSETQ.

This sequence joins TRBV9 and TRBJ1-6; D remains unclear. The CDR3 length is 12 residues. V lost 4 bases to trimming and J lost 12 bases, with 11 bases between them. Germline V CDR1 and CDR2: SGDLS, YYNGEE. Written as DNA, the CDR3 is TGTGCCAGCAGCACCGACATAGGACCCCTCCACTTT. This sequence encodes CASSTDIGPLHF. Looking up the rest from reference TRBV9 and TRBJ1-6 gives the full variable domain: DSGVTQTPKHLITATGQRVTLRCSPRSGDLSVYWYQQSLDQGLQFLIQYYNGEERAKGNILERFSAQQFPDLHSELNLSSLELGDSALYFCASSTDIGPLHFGNGTRLTVT.

V and J are TRBV5-4 and TRBJ2-1; 11 positions match TRBD2. V was pared by 4 bases and J by 7 bases, with 10 bases of the junction left unmatched. Germline V gene lookup returns CDR1 SGHNT and CDR2 YYREEE (reference sequence). This CDR3 is 16 amino acids long. The DNA of the CDR3 is TGTGCCAGCAGCCCGATGACTAGCGGGGATTTTAATGAGCAGTTCTTC. Its protein product is CASSPMTSGDFNEQFF.